This T cell receptor beta chain is drawn from a study of blood T cell repertoires in COVID-19. The data were produced by immunoSEQ multiplex PCR, yet TCRdb's version contains in-frame clones alone and is incomplete. The sample includes fewer than 40,000 clones, approximately 90% seen only once; the top ten take roughly 32%. The J segment lost 8 bases and the V segment lost 1 base, leaving 13 bases of the junction unmatched. There are 17 residues in the CDR3. From germline, CDR1 is SGHTA and CDR2 FQGNSA. The clonotype was recovered from a man in his sixties or seventies with active COVID-19. The sample consisted of peripheral blood. This chain links TRBV7-2 with TRBJ2-1; 8 positions agree with TRBD2. CDR3 in amino acids: CASSLVGAGLVIDEQFF. The CDR3 DNA reads as TGTGCCAGCAGCTTAGTGGGGGCGGGACTAGTTATCGATGAGCAGTTCTTC.